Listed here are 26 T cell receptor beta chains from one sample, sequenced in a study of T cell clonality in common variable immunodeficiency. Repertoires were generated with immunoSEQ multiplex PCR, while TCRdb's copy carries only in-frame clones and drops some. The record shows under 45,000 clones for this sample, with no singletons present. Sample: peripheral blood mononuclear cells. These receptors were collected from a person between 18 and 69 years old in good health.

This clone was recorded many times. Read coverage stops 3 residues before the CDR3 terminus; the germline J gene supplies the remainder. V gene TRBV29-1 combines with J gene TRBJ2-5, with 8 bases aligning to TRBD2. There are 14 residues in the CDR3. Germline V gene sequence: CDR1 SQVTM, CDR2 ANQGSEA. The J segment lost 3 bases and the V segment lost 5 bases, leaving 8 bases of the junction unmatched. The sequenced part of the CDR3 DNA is TGCAGCGTTTACAGCGGGAGAGGCGAAGAGACC. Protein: CSVYSGRGEET. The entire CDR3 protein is CSVYSGRGEETQYF.

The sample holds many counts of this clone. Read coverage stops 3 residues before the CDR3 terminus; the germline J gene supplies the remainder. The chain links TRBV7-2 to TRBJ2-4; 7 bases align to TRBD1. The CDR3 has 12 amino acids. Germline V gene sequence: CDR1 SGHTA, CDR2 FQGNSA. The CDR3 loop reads CASSAGQALQYF. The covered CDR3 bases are TGTGCCAGCAGCGCAGGACAGGCGCTT.

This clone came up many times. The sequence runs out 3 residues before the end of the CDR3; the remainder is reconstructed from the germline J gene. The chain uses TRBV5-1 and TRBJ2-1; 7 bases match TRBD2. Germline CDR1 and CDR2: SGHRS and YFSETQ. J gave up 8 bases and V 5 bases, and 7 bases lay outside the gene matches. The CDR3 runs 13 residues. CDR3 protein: CASRPLAVDEQFF. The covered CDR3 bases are TGCGCCAGCAGACCTCTAGCGGTCGATGAG.

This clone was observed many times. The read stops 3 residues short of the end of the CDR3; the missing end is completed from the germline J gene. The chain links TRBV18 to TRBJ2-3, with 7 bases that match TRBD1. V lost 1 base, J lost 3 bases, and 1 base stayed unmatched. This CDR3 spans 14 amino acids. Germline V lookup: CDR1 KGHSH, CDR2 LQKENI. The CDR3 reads CASSPRQGTDTQYF. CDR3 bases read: TGTGCCAGCTCACCACGACAGGGAACAGATACG. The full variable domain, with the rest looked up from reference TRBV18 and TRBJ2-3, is NAGVMQNPRHLVRRRGQEARLRCSPMKGHSHVYWYRQLPEEGLKFMVYLQKENIIDESGMPKERFSAEFPKEGPSILRIQQVVRGDSAAYFCASSPRQGTDTQYFGPGTRLTVL.

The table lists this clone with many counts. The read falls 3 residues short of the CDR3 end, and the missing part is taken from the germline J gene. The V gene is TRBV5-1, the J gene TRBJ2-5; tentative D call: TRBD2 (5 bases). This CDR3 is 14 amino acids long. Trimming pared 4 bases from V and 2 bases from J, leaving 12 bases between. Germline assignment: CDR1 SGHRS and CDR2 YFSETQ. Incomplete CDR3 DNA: TGCGCCAGCAGCCGCGGGTCGGCTCAAGAGACC. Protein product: CASSRGSAQET. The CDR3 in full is CASSRGSAQETQYF.

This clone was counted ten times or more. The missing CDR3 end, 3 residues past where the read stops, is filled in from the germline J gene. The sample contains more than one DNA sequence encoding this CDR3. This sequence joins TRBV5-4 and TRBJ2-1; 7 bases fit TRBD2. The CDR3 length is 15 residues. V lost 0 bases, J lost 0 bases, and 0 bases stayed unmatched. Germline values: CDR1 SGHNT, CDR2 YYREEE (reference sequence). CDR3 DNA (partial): TGTGCCAGCAGCTTGGGCGGGGGCTCCTACAATGAG. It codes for CASSLGGGSYNE. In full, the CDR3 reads CASSLGGGSYNEQFF.

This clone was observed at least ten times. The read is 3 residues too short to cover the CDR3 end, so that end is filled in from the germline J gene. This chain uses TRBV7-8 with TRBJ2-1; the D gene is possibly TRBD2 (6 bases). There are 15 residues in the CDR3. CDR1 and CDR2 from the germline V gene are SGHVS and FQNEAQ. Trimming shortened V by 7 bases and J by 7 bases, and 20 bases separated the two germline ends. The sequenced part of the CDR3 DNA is TGTGCCAGCATCTCCATGGATCTAGCGTTTAATGAG. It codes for CASISMDLAFNE. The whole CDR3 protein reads CASISMDLAFNEQFF.

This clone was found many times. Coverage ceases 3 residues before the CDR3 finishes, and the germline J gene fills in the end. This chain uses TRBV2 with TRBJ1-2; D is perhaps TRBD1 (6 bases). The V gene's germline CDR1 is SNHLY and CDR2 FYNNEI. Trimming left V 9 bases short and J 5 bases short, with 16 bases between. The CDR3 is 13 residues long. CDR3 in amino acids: CASNRVLEYGYTF. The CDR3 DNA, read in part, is TGTGCCAGTAACAGGGTTTTGGAATATGGC.

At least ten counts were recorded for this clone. The CDR3 DNA, read in part, is TGTGCCAGTAGTATAGTGGGCGGGGCTGGGGAG. Translated: CASSIVGGAGE. The full CDR3 protein is CASSIVGGAGELFF. This chain joins TRBV19 and TRBJ2-2; perhaps TRBD2 as D (6 bases). From the germline J gene comes the end of the CDR3, since the read stops 3 residues before it. Germline loops: CDR1 LNHDA, CDR2 SQIVND (reference sequence). The CDR3 consists of 14 residues. V was shortened by 1 base and J by 8 bases, with 11 bases between the two germline ends. The full variable domain, completed using reference TRBV19 and TRBJ2-2, is DGGITQSPKYLFRKEGQNVTLSCEQNLNHDAMYWYRQDPGQGLRLIYYSQIVNDFQKGDIAEGYSVSREKKESFPLTVTSAQKNPTAFYLCASSIVGGAGELFFGEGSRLTVL.

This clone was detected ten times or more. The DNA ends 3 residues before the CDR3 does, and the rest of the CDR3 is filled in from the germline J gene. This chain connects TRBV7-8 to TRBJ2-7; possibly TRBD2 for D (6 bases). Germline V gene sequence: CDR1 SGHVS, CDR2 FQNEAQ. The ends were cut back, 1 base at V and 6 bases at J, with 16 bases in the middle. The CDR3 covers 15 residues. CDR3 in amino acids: CASSLGPGLPPEQYF. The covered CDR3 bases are TGTGCCAGCAGCTTAGGGCCGGGACTGCCCCCCGAG.

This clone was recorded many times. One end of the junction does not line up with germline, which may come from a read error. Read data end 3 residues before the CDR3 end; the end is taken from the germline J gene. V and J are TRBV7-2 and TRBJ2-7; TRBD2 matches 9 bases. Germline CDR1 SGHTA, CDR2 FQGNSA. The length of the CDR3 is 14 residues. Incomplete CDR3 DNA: TGTGCCAGCAGCACCGGGACTAGCTCCCACGAG. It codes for CASSTGTSSHE. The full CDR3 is CASSTGTSSHEQYF.

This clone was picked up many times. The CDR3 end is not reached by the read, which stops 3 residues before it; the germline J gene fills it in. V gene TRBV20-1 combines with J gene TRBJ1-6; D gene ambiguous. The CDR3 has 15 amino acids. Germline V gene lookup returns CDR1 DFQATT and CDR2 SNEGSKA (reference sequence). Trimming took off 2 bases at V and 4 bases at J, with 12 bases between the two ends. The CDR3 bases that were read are TGCAGTGCTAGATCTCAGGACTTTTATAATTCACCC. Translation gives CSARSQDFYNSP. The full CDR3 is CSARSQDFYNSPLHF.

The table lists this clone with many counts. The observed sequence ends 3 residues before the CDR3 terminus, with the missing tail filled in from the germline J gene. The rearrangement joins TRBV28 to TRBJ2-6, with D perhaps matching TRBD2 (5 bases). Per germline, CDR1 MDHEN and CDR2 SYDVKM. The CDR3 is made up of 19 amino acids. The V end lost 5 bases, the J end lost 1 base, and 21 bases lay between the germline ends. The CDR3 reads CASSLPVSGLTSGANVLTF. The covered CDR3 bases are TGTGCCAGCAGTCTCCCTGTAAGCGGTTTAACGTCTGGGGCCAACGTC.

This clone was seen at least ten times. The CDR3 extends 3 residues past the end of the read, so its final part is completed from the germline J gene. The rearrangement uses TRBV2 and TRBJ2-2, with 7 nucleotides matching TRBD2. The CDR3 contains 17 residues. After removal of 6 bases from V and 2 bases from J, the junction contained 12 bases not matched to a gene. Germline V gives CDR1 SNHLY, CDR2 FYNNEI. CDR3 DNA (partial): TGTGCCAGCAGCCCCCGAAGCCGGGACTACAACACCGGGGAG. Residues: CASSPRSRDYNTGE. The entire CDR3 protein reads CASSPRSRDYNTGELFF.

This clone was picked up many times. The covered CDR3 bases are TGCAGTGCTAACAGGGGACGGGAGTCACCC. This sequence encodes CSANRGRESP. The CDR3 as a whole reads CSANRGRESPLHF. J is TRBJ1-6 and V is TRBV20-1; TRBD1 matches at 7 bases. With the read ending 3 residues before the CDR3 end, the germline J gene is used to fill in that end. J gave up 10 bases and V 4 bases, and 7 bases lay outside the gene matches. Germline CDR1 is DFQATT and CDR2 is SNEGSKA (reference sequence). The CDR3 extends over 13 amino acids.

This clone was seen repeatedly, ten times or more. CDR3 sequence: CSARGGTSEGEQYF. Partial CDR3 DNA: TGCAGTGCTAGGGGGGGGACTAGCGAGGGCGAG. This chain uses TRBV20-1 with TRBJ2-7, with TRBD2 matching over 10 bases. The read halts 3 residues ahead of the CDR3 end, with the missing end drawn from the germline J gene. CDR3 length equals 14 residues. Trimming took 3 bases from V and 6 from J; bases not matched to a gene: 8. The V gene's germline CDR1 is DFQATT and CDR2 SNEGSKA (reference sequence).

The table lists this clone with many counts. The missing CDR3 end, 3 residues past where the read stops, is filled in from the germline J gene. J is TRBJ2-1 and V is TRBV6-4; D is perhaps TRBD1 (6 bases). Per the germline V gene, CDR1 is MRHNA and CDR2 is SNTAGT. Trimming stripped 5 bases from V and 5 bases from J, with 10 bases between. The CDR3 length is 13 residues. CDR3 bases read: TGTGCCAGCAGTACAGGGTATAACAATGAG. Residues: CASSTGYNNE. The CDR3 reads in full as CASSTGYNNEQFF.

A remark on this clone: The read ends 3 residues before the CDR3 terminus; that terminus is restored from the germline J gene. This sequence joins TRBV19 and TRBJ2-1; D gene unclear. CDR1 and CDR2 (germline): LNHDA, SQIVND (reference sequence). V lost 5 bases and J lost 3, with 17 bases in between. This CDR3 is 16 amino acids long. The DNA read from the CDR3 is TGTGCCAGTAGTTCCCAGGCGAGTACCCTCTACAATGAG. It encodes CASSSQASTLYNE. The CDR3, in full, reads CASSSQASTLYNEQFF. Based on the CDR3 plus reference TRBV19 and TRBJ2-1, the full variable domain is DGGITQSPKYLFRKEGQNVTLSCEQNLNHDAMYWYRQDPGQGLRLIYYSQIVNDFQKGDIAEGYSVSREKKESFPLTVTSAQKNPTAFYLCASSSQASTLYNEQFFGPGTRLTVL.

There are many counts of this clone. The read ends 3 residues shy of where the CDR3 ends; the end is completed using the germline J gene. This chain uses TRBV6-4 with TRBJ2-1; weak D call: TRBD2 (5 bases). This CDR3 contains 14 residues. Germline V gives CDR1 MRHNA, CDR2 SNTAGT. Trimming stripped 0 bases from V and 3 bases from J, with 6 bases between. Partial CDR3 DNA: TGTGCCAGCAGTGACTCCGGACTCTACAATGAG. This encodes CASSDSGLYNE. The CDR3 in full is CASSDSGLYNEQFF.

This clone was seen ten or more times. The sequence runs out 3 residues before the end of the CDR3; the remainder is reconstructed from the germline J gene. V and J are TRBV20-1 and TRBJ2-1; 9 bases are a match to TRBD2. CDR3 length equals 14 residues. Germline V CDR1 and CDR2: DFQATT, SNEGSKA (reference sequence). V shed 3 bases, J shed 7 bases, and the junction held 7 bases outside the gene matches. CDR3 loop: CSASKGLAMNEQFF. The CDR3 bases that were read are TGCAGTGCTAGCAAGGGACTAGCTATGAATGAG.

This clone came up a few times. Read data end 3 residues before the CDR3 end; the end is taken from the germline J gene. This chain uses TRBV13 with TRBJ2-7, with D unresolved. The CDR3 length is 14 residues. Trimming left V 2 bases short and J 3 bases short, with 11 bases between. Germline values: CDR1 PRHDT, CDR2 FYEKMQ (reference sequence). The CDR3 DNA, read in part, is TGTGCCAGCAGCTTACGAGGTGAGGTCTACGAG. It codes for CASSLRGEVYE. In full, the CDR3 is CASSLRGEVYEQYF. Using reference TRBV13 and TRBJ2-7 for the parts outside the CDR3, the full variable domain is AAGVIQSPRHLIKEKRETATLKCYPIPRHDTVYWYQQGPGQDPQFLISFYEKMQSDKGSIPDRFSAQQFSDYHSELNMSSLELGDSALYFCASSLRGEVYEQYFGPGTRLTVT.

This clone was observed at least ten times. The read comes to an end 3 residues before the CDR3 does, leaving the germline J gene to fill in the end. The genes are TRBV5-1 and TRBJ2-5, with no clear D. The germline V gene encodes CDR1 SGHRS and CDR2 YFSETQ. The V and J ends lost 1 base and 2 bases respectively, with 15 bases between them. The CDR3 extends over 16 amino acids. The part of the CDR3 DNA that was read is TGCGCCAGCAGCTTGCAGGCAAATTCCGGACAAGAGACC. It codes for CASSLQANSGQET. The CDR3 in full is CASSLQANSGQETQYF.

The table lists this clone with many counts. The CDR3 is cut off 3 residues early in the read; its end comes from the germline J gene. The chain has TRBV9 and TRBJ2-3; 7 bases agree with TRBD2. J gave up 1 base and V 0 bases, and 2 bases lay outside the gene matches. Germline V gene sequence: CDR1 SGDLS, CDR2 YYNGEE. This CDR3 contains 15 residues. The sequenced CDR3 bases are TGTGCCAGCAGCGTAGAGGCGGGAGGCACAGATACG. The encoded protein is CASSVEAGGTDT. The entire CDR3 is CASSVEAGGTDTQYF. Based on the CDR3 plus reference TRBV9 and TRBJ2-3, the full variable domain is DSGVTQTPKHLITATGQRVTLRCSPRSGDLSVYWYQQSLDQGLQFLIQYYNGEERAKGNILERFSAQQFPDLHSELNLSSLELGDSALYFCASSVEAGGTDTQYFGPGTRLTVL.

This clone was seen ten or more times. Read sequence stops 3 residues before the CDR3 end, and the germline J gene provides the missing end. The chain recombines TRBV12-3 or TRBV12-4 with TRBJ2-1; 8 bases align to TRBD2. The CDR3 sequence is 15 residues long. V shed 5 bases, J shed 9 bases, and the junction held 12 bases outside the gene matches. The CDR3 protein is CASSASGPIVGEQFF. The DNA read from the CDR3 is TGTGCCAGCAGTGCTAGCGGGCCTATTGTCGGTGAG.

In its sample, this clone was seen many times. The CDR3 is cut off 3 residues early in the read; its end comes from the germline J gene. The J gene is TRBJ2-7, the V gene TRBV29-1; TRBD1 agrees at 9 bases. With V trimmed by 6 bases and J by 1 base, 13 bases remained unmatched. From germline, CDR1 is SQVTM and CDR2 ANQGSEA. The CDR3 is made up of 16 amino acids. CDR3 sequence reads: CSVNVGQGKSSYEQYF. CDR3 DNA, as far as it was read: TGCAGCGTGAATGTCGGACAGGGGAAAAGTTCCTACGAG.

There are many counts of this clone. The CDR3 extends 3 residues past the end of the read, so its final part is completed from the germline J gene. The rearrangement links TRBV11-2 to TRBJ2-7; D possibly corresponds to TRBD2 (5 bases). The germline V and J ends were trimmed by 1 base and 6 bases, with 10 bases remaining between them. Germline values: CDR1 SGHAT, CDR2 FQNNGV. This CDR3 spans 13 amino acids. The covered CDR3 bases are TGTGCCAGCAGCTTAGGGGTAGCGCTCGAG. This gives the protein CASSLGVALE. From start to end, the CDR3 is CASSLGVALEQYF. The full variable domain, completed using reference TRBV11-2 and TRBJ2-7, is EAGVAQSPRYKIIEKRQSVAFWCNPISGHATLYWYQQILGQGPKLLIQFQNNGVVDDSQLPKDRFSAERLKGVDSTLKIQPAKLEDSAVYLCASSLGVALEQYFGPGTRLTVT.